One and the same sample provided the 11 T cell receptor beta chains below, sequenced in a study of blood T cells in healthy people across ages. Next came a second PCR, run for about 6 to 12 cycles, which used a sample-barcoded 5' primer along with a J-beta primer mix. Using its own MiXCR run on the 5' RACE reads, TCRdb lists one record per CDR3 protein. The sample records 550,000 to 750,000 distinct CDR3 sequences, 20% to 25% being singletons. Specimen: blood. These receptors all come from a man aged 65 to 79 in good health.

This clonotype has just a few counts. CDR3 loop: CASSLPSGSHNEQFF. In DNA form, the CDR3 reads TGCGCCAGCAGCCTACCTAGCGGGAGCCACAATGAGCAGTTCTTC. The chain carries TRBV5-1 and TRBJ2-1; 10 positions match TRBD2. CDR1 and CDR2 from the germline V gene are SGHRS and YFSETQ. V gave up 4 bases and J gave up 5 bases; unmatched junction bases: 6. CDR3 length: 15 amino acids.

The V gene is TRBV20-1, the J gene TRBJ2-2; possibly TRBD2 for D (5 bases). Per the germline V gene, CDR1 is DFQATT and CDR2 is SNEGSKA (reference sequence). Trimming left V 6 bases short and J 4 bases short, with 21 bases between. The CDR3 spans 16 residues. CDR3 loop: CSARGGRGPITGELFF. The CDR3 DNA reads TGCAGTGCCCGAGGCGGGCGAGGACCCATCACCGGGGAGCTGTTTTTT.

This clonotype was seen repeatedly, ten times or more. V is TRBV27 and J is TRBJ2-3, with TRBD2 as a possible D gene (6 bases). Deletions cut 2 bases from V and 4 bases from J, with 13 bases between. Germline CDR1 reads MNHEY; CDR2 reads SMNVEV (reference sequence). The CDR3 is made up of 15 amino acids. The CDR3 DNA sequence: TGTGCCAGCAGTTTACGAAGGGCTAGCGCAGATACGCAGTATTTT. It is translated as CASSLRRASADTQYF.

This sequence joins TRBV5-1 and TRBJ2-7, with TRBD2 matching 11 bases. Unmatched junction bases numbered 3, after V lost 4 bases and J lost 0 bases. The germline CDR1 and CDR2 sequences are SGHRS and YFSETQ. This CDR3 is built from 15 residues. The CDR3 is CASSGGTSGSYEQYF. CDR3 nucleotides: TGCGCCAGCAGCGGCGGGACTAGCGGCTCCTACGAGCAGTACTTC.

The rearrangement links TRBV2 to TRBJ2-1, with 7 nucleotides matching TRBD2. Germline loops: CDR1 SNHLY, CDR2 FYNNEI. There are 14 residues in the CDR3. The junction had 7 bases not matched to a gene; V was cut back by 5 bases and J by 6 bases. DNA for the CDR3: TGTGCCAGCAGTCCTCGTTTAGCGGGCAATGAGCAGTTCTTC. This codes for CASSPRLAGNEQFF.

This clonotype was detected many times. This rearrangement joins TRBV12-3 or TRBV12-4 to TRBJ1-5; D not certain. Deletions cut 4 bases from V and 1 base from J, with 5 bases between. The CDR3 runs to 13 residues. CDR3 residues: CASSSGSNQPQHF. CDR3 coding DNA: TGTGCCAGCAGTTCCGGCAGCAATCAGCCCCAGCATTTT.

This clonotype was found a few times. Here the CDR3 reads CASSLSPDRGYGYTF. The CDR3 DNA reads TGTGCCAGCAGTTTATCTCCGGACAGGGGCTATGGCTACACCTTC. The chain recombines TRBV28 with TRBJ1-2; 9 nucleotides line up with TRBD1. V was pared by 1 base and J by 4 bases, with 4 bases of the junction left unmatched. Germline loops: CDR1 MDHEN, CDR2 SYDVKM. The CDR3 loop spans 15 amino acids.

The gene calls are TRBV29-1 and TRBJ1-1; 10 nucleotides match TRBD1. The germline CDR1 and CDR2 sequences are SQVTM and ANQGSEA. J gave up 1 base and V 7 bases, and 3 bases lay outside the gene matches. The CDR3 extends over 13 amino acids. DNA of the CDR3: TGCAGCGCCCGGACAGGGGGGAACACTGAAGCTTTCTTT. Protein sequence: CSARTGGNTEAFF.

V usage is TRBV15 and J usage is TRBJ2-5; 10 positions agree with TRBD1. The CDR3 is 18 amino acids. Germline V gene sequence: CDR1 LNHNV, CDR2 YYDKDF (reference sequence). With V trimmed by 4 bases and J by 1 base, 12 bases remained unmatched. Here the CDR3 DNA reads TGTGCCACCAGCACAGGGACAGGGGACTTTAAATCCCAAGAGACCCAGTACTTC. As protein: CATSTGTGDFKSQETQYF.

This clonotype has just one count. Here the CDR3 reads CSARAGGSNEKLFF. CDR3 sequence (DNA): TGCAGTGCTAGAGCGGGGGGGTCTAATGAAAAACTGTTTTTT. The chain couples TRBV20-1 to TRBJ1-4, with D possibly being TRBD1 (5 bases). There are 14 residues in the CDR3. CDR1 and CDR2 from the germline V gene are DFQATT and SNEGSKA (reference sequence). Trimming took 1 base from V and 3 from J, leaving 9 bases between them.

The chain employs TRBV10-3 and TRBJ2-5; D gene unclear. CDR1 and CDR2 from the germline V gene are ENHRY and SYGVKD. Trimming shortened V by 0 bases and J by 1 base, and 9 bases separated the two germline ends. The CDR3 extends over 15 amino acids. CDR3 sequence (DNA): TGTGCCATCAGTGAGTCGTCTCCGCGCCAAGAGACCCAGTACTTC. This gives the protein CAISESSPRQETQYF.